The 18 T cell receptor beta chains below all came from one sample that was sequenced in a study of post-analysis software for immune sequencing data. These receptors' antigens are unknown. Whole-study findings and limits: TRBV segments more frequent in patients than in controls numbered roughly 5 and included TRBV5-6, TRBV5-1 and TRBV20-1.

Every TCR beta cDNA library bore unique molecular identifiers. TCRdb called the PCR reads again in MiXCR, with one record for every CDR3 protein. The top ten clones hold approximately 0.55% of a sample with roughly 730,000 distinct CDR3 sequences, 25% to 30% of them seen once. The specimen sequenced was blood. The receptors shown here come from a girl aged 10 to 17 with multiple sclerosis.

This clonotype was recorded a few times. The chain has TRBV5-1 and TRBJ1-2; no clear D. V dropped 4 bases and J dropped 6 bases, with 10 bases sitting between them. The germline V gene encodes CDR1 SGHRS and CDR2 YFSETQ. This CDR3 comprises 12 residues. This CDR3 is CASSDDGNGYTF. CDR3 nucleotide sequence: TGCGCCAGCAGCGATGACGGTAATGGCTACACCTTC.

A few counts support this clonotype. V gene TRBV6-4 combines with J gene TRBJ2-1; maybe TRBD2 (5 bases). From germline, CDR1 is MRHNA and CDR2 SNTAGT. V was clipped by 6 bases and J by 3 bases, with 15 bases between them. The CDR3 has 15 residues. The CDR3 DNA reads TGTGCCAGCAGCGCCGGGATGGACGGCTACAATGAGCAGTTCTTC. It codes for CASSAGMDGYNEQFF.

This clonotype was observed a few times. The chain has TRBV5-1 and TRBJ2-1; D remains ambiguous. CDR3 length: 15 amino acids. Trimming took off 5 bases at V and 7 bases at J, with 19 bases between the two ends. Germline-derived CDR1 and CDR2 are SGHRS and YFSETQ. DNA for the CDR3: TGCGCCAGCAGTCTTATTCCGGGTTTTGGGAATGAGCAGTTCTTC. Protein product: CASSLIPGFGNEQFF.

The CDR3 sequence: CASSPSGRGWETQYF. Written as DNA, the CDR3 is TGTGCCAGCAGCCCGTCGGGCCGTGGGTGGGAGACCCAGTACTTC. The chain carries TRBV7-9 and TRBJ2-5; D is uncertain. Germline CDR1 and CDR2: SEHNR and FQNEAQ (reference sequence). CDR3 length: 15 amino acids. Between the trimmed V and J ends, which lost 5 bases and 5 bases, there was a span of 18 bases.

This clonotype has a handful of counts. This chain joins TRBV4-1 and TRBJ1-4, with D uncertain. This CDR3 has 11 amino acids. Between the trimmed V and J ends, which lost 2 bases and 5 bases, there was a span of 0 bases. Germline CDR1 and CDR2: MGHRA and YSYEKL. CDR3 in DNA: TGCGCCAGCAGCCAAAATGAAAAACTGTTTTTT. This gives the protein CASSQNEKLFF.

J is TRBJ2-7 and V is TRBV7-2; the match to TRBD1 covers 7 bases. Germline V gene data show CDR1 as SGHTA and CDR2 as FQGNSA. The CDR3 has 15 residues. V trimming: 5 bases; J trimming: 5 bases; junction bases outside the gene matches: 12. CDR3 in DNA: TGTGCCAGCAGCCCGACTTTACAGGGGCGCAACGAGCAGTACTTC. Translation: CASSPTLQGRNEQYF.

This clonotype was seen only a few times. This CDR3 is CASSQGLDLYEQFF. CDR3 DNA: TGCGCCAGCAGCCAGGGACTAGATTTGTATGAGCAGTTCTTC. V usage is TRBV5-1 and J usage is TRBJ2-1, with 8 positions matching TRBD2. CDR1 is SGHRS and CDR2 is YFSETQ in the germline V gene. V gave up 4 bases and J gave up 8 bases; unmatched junction bases: 8. The CDR3 contains 14 residues.

The gene calls are TRBV7-2 and TRBJ2-1, with TRBD2 as a possible D gene (6 bases). Trimming removed 1 base at V and 4 bases at J, with 11 bases between. The CDR3 extends over 15 amino acids. Germline V gene lookup returns CDR1 SGHTA and CDR2 FQGNSA. DNA for the CDR3: TGTGCCAGCAGCTTAGTGGAGGGCGAGTACAATGAGCAGTTCTTC. This encodes CASSLVEGEYNEQFF.

Only a few counts were recorded for this clonotype. The chain uses TRBV7-9 and TRBJ2-2; TRBD1 is a possible D gene (6 bases). Germline loops: CDR1 SEHNR, CDR2 FQNEAQ (reference sequence). The CDR3 totals 14 residues. With 7 bases removed from V and 5 bases from J, the gap between germline ends came to 14 bases. CDR3: CASTSGTSTGELFF. CDR3 coding DNA: TGTGCCAGCACCTCCGGGACATCGACCGGGGAGCTGTTTTTT.

This clonotype was counted between two and nine times. The chain combines TRBV12-5 with TRBJ2-5; 8 nucleotides match TRBD2. CDR1 and CDR2 from the germline V gene are LGHNT and FRNRAP. This CDR3 has 16 amino acids. V trimming: 6 bases; J trimming: 1 base; junction bases outside the gene matches: 10. The CDR3 loop reads CASGALERETQETQYF. CDR3 in DNA: TGTGCTAGTGGCGCCTTAGAGCGGGAGACCCAAGAGACCCAGTACTTC.

This clonotype has only a few counts. V and J are TRBV6-2 or TRBV6-3 and TRBJ2-1; 8 nucleotides align to TRBD1. This CDR3 comprises 16 residues. Germline lookup yields CDR1 MNHEY and CDR2 SVGEGT. V dropped 6 bases and J dropped 4; count of bases not matched to a gene: 11. DNA of the CDR3: TGTGCCAGCAGCCGGCTCGGGACAGGCCCATACAATGAGCAGTTCTTC. Its protein is CASSRLGTGPYNEQFF.

This clonotype was detected a few times. The chain joins TRBV5-1 to TRBJ2-4; D gene uncertain. The germline CDR1 and CDR2 sequences are SGHRS and YFSETQ. This CDR3 has 15 amino acids. The V end was cut by 1 base, the J end by 8 bases, with 16 bases between. As DNA, the CDR3 is TGCGCCAGCAGCTTGAAGGACCCCCTGGGCCACATTCAGTACTTC. This encodes CASSLKDPLGHIQYF.

The chain is built from TRBV29-1 and TRBJ2-3, with D perhaps assigned TRBD1 or TRBD2 (6 bases each). Trimming took 0 bases from V and 3 from J, leaving 13 bases between them. Germline V gene lookup returns CDR1 SQVTM and CDR2 ANQGSEA. The CDR3 has 15 residues. This chain's CDR3 is CSVEDRRGWTDTQYF. The DNA for the CDR3 is TGCAGCGTTGAAGATCGGAGGGGGTGGACAGATACGCAGTATTTT.

V and J are TRBV20-1 and TRBJ2-1; TRBD1 might be the D (6 bases). The CDR3 extends over 13 amino acids. The V gene lost 0 bases and the J gene lost 5 bases, with 8 bases spanning the gap. CDR1 and CDR2 (germline): DFQATT, SNEGSKA (reference sequence). The CDR3 reads CSARDWTDNEQFF. The CDR3 coding sequence is TGCAGTGCTAGAGATTGGACAGACAATGAGCAGTTCTTC.

The rearrangement links TRBV20-1 to TRBJ2-3; D is undetermined. CDR3 length: 17 amino acids. Germline V gene data show CDR1 as DFQATT and CDR2 as SNEGSKA (reference sequence). V lost 3 bases to trimming and J lost 8 bases, with 27 bases between them. The CDR3 loop is CSASLPEAISTDGTQYF. The CDR3 bases are TGCAGTGCTAGTCTTCCTGAGGCAATCAGCACAGATGGTACGCAGTATTTT.

The chain couples TRBV18 to TRBJ1-2; a weak D match, TRBD1 (6 bases). Germline CDR1 is KGHSH and CDR2 is LQKENI. CDR3 length: 15 amino acids. Deletions cut 1 base from V and 7 bases from J, with 16 bases between. CDR3 loop: CASSPLSQGDGGYTF. The DNA for the CDR3 is TGTGCCAGCTCACCACTCTCACAGGGAGATGGTGGCTACACCTTC.

In this sample, this clonotype turned up many times. This sequence joins TRBV18 and TRBJ2-1, with 8 bases identical to TRBD2. The CDR3 consists of 16 residues. Germline V CDR1 and CDR2: KGHSH, LQKENI. The ends lost 4 bases at V and 4 bases at J; junction bases unmatched: 9. The CDR3 nucleotides read TGTGCCAGCTCACTACCAGCGGGAGCGTTATACAATGAGCAGTTCTTC. This encodes CASSLPAGALYNEQFF.

The V gene is TRBV5-1, the J gene TRBJ1-6, with a tentative D call TRBD1 (6 bases). Germline V lookup: CDR1 SGHRS, CDR2 YFSETQ. This CDR3 region has 16 residues. Trimming took off 2 bases at V and 6 bases at J, with 15 bases between the two ends. This CDR3 is CASSLGGAASNSPLHF. In DNA form, the CDR3 reads TGCGCCAGCAGCTTAGGGGGTGCCGCATCTAATTCACCCCTCCACTTT.